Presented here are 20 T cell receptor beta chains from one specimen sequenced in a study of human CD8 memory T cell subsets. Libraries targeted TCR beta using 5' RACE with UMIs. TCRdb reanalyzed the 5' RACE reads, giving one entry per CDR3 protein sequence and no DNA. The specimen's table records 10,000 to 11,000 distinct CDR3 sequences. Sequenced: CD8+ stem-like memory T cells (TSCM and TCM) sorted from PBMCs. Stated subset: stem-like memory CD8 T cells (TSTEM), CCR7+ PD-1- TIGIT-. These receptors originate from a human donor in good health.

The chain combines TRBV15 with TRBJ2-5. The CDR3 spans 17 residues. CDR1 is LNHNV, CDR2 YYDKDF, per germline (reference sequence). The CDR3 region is CATSRGGEGSTQETQYF.

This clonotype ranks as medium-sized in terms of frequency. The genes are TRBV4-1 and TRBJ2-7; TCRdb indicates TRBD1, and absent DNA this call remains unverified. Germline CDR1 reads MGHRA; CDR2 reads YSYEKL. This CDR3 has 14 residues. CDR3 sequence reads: CASSQAQGAYEQYF.

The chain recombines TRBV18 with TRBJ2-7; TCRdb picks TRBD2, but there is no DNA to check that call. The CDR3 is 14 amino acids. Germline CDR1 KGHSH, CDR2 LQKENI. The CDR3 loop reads CASSPVAGVDEQYF.

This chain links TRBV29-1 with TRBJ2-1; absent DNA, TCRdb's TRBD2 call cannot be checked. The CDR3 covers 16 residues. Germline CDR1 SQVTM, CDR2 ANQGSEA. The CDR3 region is CSVELLGLAGAGEQFF.

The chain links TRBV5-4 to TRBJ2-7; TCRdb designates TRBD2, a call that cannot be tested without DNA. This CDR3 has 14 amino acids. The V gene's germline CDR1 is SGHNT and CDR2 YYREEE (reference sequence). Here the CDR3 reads CASSLGAMGSEQYF.

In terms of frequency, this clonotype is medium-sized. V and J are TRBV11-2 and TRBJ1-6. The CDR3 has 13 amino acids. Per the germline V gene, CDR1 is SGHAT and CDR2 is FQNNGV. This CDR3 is CASSLEGFSPLHF. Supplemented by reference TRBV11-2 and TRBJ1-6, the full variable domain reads EAGVAQSPRYKIIEKRQSVAFWCNPISGHATLYWYQQILGQGPKLLIQFQNNGVVDDSQLPKDRFSAERLKGVDSTLKIQPAKLEDSAVYLCASSLEGFSPLHFGNGTRLTVT.

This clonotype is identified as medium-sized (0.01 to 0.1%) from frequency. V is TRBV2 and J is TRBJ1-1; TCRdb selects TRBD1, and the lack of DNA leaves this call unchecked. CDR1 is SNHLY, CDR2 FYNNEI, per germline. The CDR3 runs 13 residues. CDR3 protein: CASSPTVNTEAFF.

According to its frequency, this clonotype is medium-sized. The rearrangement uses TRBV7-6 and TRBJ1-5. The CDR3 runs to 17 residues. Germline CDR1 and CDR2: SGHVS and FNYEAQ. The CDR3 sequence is CASSLGVPELGNQPQHF. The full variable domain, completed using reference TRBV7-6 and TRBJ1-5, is GAGVSQSPRYKVTKRGQDVALRCDPISGHVSLYWYRQALGQGPEFLTYFNYEAQQDKSGLPNDRFSAERPEGSISTLTIQRTEQRDSAMYRCASSLGVPELGNQPQHFGDGTRLSIL.

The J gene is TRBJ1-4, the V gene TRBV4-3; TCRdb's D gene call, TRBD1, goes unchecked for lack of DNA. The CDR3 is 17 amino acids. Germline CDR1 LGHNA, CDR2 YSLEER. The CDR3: CASSQDRGGHANEKLFF.

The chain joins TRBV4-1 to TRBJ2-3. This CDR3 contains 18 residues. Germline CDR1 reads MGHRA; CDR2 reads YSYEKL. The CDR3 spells CASSQDPPTGYSTDTQYF.

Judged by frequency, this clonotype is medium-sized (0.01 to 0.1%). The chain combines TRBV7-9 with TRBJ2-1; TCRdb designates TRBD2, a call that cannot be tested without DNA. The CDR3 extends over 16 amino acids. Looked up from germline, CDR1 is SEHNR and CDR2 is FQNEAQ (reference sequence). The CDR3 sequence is CASSPQTSGTANEQFF.

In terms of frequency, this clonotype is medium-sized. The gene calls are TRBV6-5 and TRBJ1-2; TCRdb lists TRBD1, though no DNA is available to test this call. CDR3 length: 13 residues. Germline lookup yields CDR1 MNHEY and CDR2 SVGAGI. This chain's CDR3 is CASSYPGTGHYTF.

This CDR3 reads CASSQERGGGYNEQFF. This chain links TRBV3-1 with TRBJ2-1; lacking DNA, the TRBD2 call made by TCRdb goes unchecked. The CDR3 spans 16 residues. The germline gives CDR1 LGHDT, CDR2 YNNKEL (reference sequence).

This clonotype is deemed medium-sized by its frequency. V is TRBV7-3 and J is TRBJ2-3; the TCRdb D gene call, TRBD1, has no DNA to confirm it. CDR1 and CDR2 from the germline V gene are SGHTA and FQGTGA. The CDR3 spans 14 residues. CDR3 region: CASSLFTRGVAQYF.

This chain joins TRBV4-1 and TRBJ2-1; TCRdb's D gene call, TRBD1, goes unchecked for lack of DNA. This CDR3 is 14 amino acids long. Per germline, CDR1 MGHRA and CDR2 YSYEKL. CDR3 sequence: CASREGFGADEQFF.

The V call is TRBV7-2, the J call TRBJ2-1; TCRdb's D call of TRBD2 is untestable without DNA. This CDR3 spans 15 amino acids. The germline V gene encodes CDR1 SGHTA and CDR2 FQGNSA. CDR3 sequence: CASSAGTSGRDEQFF.

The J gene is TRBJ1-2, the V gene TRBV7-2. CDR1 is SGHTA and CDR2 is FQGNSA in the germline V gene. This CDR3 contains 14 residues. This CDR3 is CASSSEGGGYGYTF.

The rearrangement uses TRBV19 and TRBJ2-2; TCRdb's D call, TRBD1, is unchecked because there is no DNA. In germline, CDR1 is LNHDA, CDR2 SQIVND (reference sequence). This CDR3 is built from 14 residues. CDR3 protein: CASMSRENTGELFF. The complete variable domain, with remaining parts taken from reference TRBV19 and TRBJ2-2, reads DGGITQSPKYLFRKEGQNVTLSCEQNLNHDAMYWYRQDPGQGLRLIYYSQIVNDFQKGDIAEGYSVSREKKESFPLTVTSAQKNPTAFYLCASMSRENTGELFFGEGSRLTVL.

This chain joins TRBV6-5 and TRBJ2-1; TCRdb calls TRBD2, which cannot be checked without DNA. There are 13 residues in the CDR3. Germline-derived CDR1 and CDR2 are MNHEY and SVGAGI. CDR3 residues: CASSYTSGGEQFF.

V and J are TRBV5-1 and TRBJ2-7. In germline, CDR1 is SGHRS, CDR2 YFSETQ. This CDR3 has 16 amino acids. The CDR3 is CASSLAVGSSSYEQYF.